The TCR beta chain described here comes from a study of T-cell reconstitution after alpha-beta-depleted transplantation in children (dated by TCRdb to 2016 to 2017). General notes on the study: The study quantitatively tracked T-cell immune reconstitution after TCRalphabeta/CD19-depleted allogeneic hematopoietic cell transplantation in children using TCR repertoire profiling.

Library construction relied on PCR. The run used an Illumina HiSeq 2500. TCR libraries were prepared with molecular barcoding, using unique molecular identifiers to normalize TCRbeta repertoire quantification. Starting from the raw public reads, TCRdb applied fastp trimming at Q25, assembled clones with MiXCR and retained in-frame beta chains. Every entry covers one CDR3 protein and lists the most common genes and DNA from its rows. Recorded for this sample are some 600,000 distinct CDR3 sequences; 16% of them occurred a single time. Of the sample, 1.1% is held by the ten largest clones. Regarding this clonotype: There is no known antigen for this receptor. No per-base quality is available; no much larger clone lies one base away.

The CDR3, cysteine through phenylalanine, is 17 amino acids long. Only CDR3 DNA is held: 51 bases, read in frame from base 1. Deletion took 2 bases off V and 0 bases off J, with a span of 11 bases between the germline ends. Sequenced here: PBMCs from the stem cell graft donor, sampled from the stem cell graft. The sequence was collected from a human donor who donated a stem cell graft to a child with acute myeloid leukemia. In this chain, TRBV12-3 or TRBV12-4 is recombined with TRBJ1-6; tentative D gene TRBD1, with 5 bases matching. The DNA sequence is as follows: TGTGCCAGCAGTTTAACCCCAGGGAGCTCCTATAATTCACCCCTCCACTTT. Protein translation: CASSLTPGSSYNSPLHF.